Detailed here is one T cell receptor beta chain. No antigen is known for it. PCR amplification relied on 60 Vbeta primers (plus 13 Jbeta primers). Generated by immunoSEQ multiplex PCR, the TCRdb table keeps only in-frame clones and is missing some. The sample's table shows about 120,000 clones. Those who donated were healthy bone marrow donors. The data are from a study of cytomegalovirus exposure and HLA in healthy donors. Whole-study findings and limits: TCR association rates varied by HLA locus in a later analysis, with DRB1 highest and HLA-C lowest.

With 5 bases clipped from V and 4 bases from J, the junction kept 8 bases outside the gene matches. Germline V gene data show CDR1 as MNHNY and CDR2 as SVGAGI (reference sequence). CDR3 length equals 16 residues. Sequencing was done on a sample of PBMCs. The rearrangement joins TRBV6-6 to TRBJ2-3; 11 nucleotides align to TRBD2. The clonotype was recovered from a man aged 25 to 40 in good health and CMV-seronegative. In DNA, the CDR3 is TGTGCCAGCAGTCCGAGGGGACTAGCGGATCCAGATACGCAGTATTTT. It encodes CASSPRGLADPDTQYF.